This T cell receptor beta chain came from a study of monozygotic twins with inflammatory bowel disease. Per the germline V gene, CDR1 is DFQATT and CDR2 is SNEGSKA (reference sequence). This CDR3 has 14 residues. Eight separate reactions for every sample produced the cDNA. Template switching appended UMIs that held a 6-nucleotide sample barcode. TCRdb reworked the 5' RACE reads into one entry per CDR3 protein, no DNA. The sample spans about 110,000 distinct CDR3 sequences; the ten largest clones claim 12%. The sample comprised blood. The chain employs TRBV20-1 and TRBJ1-6; the TCRdb D gene call, TRBD1, has no DNA to confirm it. The receptor was derived from a human donor with ulcerative colitis or Crohn's disease, or a healthy co-twin of an affected twin (not recorded which). CDR3: CSASQQGGNSPLHF.